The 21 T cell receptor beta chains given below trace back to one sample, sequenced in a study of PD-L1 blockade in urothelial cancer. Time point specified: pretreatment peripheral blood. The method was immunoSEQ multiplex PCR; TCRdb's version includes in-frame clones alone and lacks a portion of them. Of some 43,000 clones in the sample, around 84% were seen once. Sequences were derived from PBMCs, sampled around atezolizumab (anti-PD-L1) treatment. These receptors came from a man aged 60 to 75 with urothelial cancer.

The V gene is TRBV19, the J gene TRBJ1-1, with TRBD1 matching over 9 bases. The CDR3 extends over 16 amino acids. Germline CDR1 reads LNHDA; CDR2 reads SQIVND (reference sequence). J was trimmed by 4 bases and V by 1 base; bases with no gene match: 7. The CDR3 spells CASSIGDRAWGTEAFF. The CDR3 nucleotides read TGTGCCAGTAGTATAGGGGACAGGGCCTGGGGCACTGAAGCTTTCTTT.

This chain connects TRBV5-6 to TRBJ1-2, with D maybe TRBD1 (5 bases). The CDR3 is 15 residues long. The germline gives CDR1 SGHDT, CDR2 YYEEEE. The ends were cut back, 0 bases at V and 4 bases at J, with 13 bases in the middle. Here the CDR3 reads CASSLGGRVSYGYTF. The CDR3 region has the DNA TGTGCCAGCAGCTTGGGGGGCAGGGTCTCCTATGGCTACACCTTC.

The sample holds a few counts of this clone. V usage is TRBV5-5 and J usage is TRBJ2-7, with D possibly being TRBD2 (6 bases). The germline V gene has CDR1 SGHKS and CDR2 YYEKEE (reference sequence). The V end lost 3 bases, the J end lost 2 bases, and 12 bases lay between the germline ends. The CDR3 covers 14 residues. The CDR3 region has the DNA TGTGCCAGCAGCTGGGACGGAGGGGCCTACGAGCAGTACTTC. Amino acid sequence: CASSWDGGAYEQYF. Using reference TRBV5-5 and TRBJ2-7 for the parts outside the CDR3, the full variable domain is DAGVTQSPTHLIKTRGQQVTLRCSPISGHKSVSWYQQVLGQGPQFIFQYYEKEERGRGNFPDRFSARQFPNYSSELNVNALLLGDSALYLCASSWDGGAYEQYFGPGTRLTVT.

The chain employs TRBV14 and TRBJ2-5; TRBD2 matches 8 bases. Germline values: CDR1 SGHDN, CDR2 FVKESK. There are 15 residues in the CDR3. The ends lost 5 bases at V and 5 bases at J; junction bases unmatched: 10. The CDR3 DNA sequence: TGTGCCAGCAGCGCTACACGAAGCGGGAGCGAGACCCAGTACTTC. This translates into CASSATRSGSETQYF.

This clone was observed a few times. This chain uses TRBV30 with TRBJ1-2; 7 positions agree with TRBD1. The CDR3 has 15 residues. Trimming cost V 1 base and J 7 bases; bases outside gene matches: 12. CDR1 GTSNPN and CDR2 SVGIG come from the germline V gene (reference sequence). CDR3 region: CAWSGGQPNLGGYTF. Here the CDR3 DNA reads TGTGCCTGGAGTGGGGGACAGCCTAACCTGGGTGGCTACACCTTC.

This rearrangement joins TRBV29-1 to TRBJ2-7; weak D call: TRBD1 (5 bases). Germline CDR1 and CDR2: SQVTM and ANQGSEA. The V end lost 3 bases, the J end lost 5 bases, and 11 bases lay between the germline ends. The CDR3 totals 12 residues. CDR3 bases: TGCAGCGTTGAGGGGCAGGCCCACGAGCAGTACTTC. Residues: CSVEGQAHEQYF.

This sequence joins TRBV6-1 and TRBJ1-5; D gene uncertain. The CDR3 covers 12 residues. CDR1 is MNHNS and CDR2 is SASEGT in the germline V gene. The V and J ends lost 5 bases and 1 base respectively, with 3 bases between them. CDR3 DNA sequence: TGTGCCAGCAGTTTAAGCAATCAGCCCCAGCATTTT. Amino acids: CASSLSNQPQHF.

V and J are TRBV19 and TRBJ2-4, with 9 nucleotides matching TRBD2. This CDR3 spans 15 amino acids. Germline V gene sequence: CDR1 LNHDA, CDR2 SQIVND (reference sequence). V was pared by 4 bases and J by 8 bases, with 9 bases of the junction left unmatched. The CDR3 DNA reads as TGTGCCAGTAGTAGGACTAGCGAAATTCAATACATTCAGTACTTC. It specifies CASSRTSEIQYIQYF. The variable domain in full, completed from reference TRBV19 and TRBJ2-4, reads DGGITQSPKYLFRKEGQNVTLSCEQNLNHDAMYWYRQDPGQGLRLIYYSQIVNDFQKGDIAEGYSVSREKKESFPLTVTSAQKNPTAFYLCASSRTSEIQYIQYFGAGTRLSVL.

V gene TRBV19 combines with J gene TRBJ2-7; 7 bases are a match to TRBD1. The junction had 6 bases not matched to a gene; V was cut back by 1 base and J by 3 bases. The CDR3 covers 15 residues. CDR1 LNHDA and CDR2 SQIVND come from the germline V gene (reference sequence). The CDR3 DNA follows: TGTGCCAGTAGTATAGGGGGGCCAGGGGGCTACGAGCAGTACTTC. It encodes CASSIGGPGGYEQYF.

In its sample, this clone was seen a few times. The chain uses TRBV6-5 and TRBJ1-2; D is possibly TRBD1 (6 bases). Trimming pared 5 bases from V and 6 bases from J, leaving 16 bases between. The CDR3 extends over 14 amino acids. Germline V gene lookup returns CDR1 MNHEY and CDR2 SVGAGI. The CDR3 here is CASSPSTKGDGYTF. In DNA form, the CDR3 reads TGTGCCAGCAGTCCCTCGACCAAGGGGGATGGCTACACCTTC.

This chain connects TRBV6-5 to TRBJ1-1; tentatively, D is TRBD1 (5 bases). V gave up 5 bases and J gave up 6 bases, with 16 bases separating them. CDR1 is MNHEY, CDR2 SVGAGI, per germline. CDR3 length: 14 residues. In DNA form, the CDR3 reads TGTGCCAGCAGTCTCTCAGGGCTACGGCCTGAAGCTTTCTTT. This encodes CASSLSGLRPEAFF.

The chain's CDR3 is CASSFSGQSDQPQHF. The CDR3 DNA reads as TGTGCCAGCAGTTTCTCGGGACAGTCCGATCAGCCCCAGCATTTT. This sequence joins TRBV27 and TRBJ1-5, with 7 positions matching TRBD1. J was trimmed by 5 bases and V by 3 bases; bases with no gene match: 7. Germline V gives CDR1 MNHEY, CDR2 SMNVEV (reference sequence). The CDR3 spans 15 residues.

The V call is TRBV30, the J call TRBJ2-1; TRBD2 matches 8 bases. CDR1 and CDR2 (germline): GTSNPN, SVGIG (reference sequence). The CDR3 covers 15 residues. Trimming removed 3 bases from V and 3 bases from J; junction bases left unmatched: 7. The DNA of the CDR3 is TGTGCCTGGAGATTCAGGGGACTAGGCTACAATGAGCAGTTCTTC. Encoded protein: CAWRFRGLGYNEQFF.

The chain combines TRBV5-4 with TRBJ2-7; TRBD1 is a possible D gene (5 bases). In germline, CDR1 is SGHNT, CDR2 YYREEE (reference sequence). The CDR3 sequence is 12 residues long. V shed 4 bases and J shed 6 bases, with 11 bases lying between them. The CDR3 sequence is CASSIRRGEQYF. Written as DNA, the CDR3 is TGTGCCAGCAGCATCCGTAGGGGCGAGCAGTACTTC.

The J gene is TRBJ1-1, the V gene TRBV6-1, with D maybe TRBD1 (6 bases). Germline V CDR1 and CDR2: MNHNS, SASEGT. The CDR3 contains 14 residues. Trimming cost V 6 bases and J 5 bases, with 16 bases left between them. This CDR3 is CASSPQGPNTEAFF. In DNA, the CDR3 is TGTGCCAGCAGCCCACAGGGTCCCAATACTGAAGCTTTCTTT.

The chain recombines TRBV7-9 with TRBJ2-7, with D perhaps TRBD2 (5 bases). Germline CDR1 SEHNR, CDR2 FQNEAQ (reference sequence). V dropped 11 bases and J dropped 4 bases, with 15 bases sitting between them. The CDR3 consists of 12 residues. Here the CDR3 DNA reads TGTGCCGGTAGTGGGTCGGGGTACGAGCAGTACTTC. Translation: CAGSGSGYEQYF.

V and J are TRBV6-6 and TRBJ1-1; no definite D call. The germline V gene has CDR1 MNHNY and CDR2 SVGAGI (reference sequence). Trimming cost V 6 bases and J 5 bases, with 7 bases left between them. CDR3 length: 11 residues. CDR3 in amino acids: CASSRGTEAFF. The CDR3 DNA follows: TGTGCCAGCAGCCGAGGAACTGAAGCTTTCTTT.

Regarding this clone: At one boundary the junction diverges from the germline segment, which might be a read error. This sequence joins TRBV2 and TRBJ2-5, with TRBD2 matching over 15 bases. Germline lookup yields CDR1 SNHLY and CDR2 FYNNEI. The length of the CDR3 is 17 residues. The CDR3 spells CASREGLAGGLEETQYF. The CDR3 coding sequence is TGTGCCAGCAGGGAAGGACTAGCGGGAGGGCTTGAAGAGACCCAGTACTTC.

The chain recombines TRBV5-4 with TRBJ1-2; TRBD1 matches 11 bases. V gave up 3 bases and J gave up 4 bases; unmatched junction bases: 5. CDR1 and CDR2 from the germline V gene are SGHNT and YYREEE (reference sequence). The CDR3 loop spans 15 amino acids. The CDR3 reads CASSSRTGGTYGYTF. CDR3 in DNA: TGTGCCAGCAGCTCCAGGACAGGGGGCACCTATGGCTACACCTTC. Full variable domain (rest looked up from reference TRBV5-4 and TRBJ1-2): ETGVTQSPTHLIKTRGQQVTLRCSSQSGHNTVSWYQQALGQGPQFIFQYYREEENGRGNFPPRFSGLQFPNYSSELNVNALELDDSALYLCASSSRTGGTYGYTFGSGTRLTVV.

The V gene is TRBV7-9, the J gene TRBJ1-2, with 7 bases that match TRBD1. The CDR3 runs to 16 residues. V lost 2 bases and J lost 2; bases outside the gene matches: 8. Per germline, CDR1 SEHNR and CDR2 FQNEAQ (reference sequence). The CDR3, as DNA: TGTGCCAGCAGCTTAATAGGGTCAGGGGGAAACTATGGCTACACCTTC. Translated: CASSLIGSGGNYGYTF.

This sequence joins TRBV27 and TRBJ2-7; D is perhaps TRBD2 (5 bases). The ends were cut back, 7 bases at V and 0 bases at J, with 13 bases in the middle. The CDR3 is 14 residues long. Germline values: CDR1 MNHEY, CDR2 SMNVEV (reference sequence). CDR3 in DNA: TGTGCCAGCACCCGCGGGCTGGGCTCCTACGAGCAGTACTTC. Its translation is CASTRGLGSYEQYF.